Listed below are T cell receptor beta chains from one sample, sequenced in a study of shared clonotypes between healthy human individuals. Profiling relied on immunoSEQ multiplex PCR, and the TCRdb table lists in-frame clones only, not all of them. The sample has about 1,900,000 clones; approximately 94% are singletons. Material for sequencing was naive CD8+ T cells sorted from blood. Receptors originate from a young man in good health. CDR3s include the opening cysteine and the closing phenylalanine or tryptophan. Fields, in order: CDR3 DNA, CDR3 protein, clone size, J gene, D gene, V gene. D genes are given only for firm matches. The size of a clone is reported for some rows only, either as once, few or many, or as a class for expanded clones.

TGCGCCAGCAGCTCCCTCCCCGGGACAGATACCGGGGAGCTGTTTTTT,CASSSLPGTDTGELFF,.,TRBJ2-2,TRBD1,TRBV5-1
TGCGCCAGCAGCCAAGAGCATCCCGGGAGCACCGCAGATACGCAGTATTTT,CASSQEHPGSTADTQYF,.,TRBJ2-3,.,TRBV4-3
TGTGCCAGCTGTGAACAGGGGAACTATGGCTACACCTTC,CASCEQGNYGYTF,once,TRBJ1-2,TRBD1,TRBV7-9
TGTGCCAGCAGTTATAGGGGGGGGACTGAAGCTTTCTTT,CASSYRGGTEAFF,once,TRBJ1-1,.,TRBV28
TGTGCCAGCATCACACAGGGGGCCGACTATGGCTACACCTTC,CASITQGADYGYTF,.,TRBJ1-2,TRBD1,TRBV6-1
TGTGCCAGCAGATCGGGGGGGGTAACCTACGAGCAGTACTTC,CASRSGGVTYEQYF,.,TRBJ2-7,TRBD2,TRBV27
TGTGCCAGCTCGCTGGGACCAAACGATTCACCCCTCCACTTT,CASSLGPNDSPLHF,.,TRBJ1-6,.,TRBV18
TGCGCCAGCAGCCAAGTACAGGGGTCCTACAATGAGCAGTTCTTC,CASSQVQGSYNEQFF,.,TRBJ2-1,TRBD1,TRBV4-1
TGTGCCAGCAGCGATGGACGGATCATGAACACTGAAGCTTTCTTT,CASSDGRIMNTEAFF,once,TRBJ1-1,.,TRBV7-9
TGTGCCAGCAGCTTAACATTACAGGGGGCGCCCACCTACGAGCAGTACTTC,CASSLTLQGAPTYEQYF,.,TRBJ2-7,TRBD1,TRBV7-2
TGTGCCTGGGCGGCGATCGGGGAGCTGTTTTTT,CAWAAIGELFF,.,TRBJ2-2,.,TRBV30
TGTGCCAGCAGTTACTCGGAGGGGTTCGGTGCTTTCTTT,CASSYSEGFGAFF,.,TRBJ1-1,.,TRBV6-6
TGTGCCAGCAGCTCGGCACTAGCGGGCCCCTTCCAAGAGACCCAGTACTTC,CASSSALAGPFQETQYF,.,TRBJ2-5,TRBD2,TRBV7-2
TGTGCCAGCGCCTCTTCATCATTGTACTATGGCTACACCTTC,CASASSSLYYGYTF,once,TRBJ1-2,.,TRBV6-1
TGTGCCAGCAGCCCTCCCCCTCCCCACACCTATGGCTACACCTTC,CASSPPPPHTYGYTF,.,TRBJ1-2,.,TRBV13
TGTGCCAGCAGCTACCCGAAGGGGCCCTACGAGCAGTACTTC,CASSYPKGPYEQYF,.,TRBJ2-7,.,TRBV7-9
TGTGCCAGCAGTGAACTTAGTGGCCTGGGGAACACCATATATTTT,CASSELSGLGNTIYF,.,TRBJ1-3,.,TRBV6-1